This TCR beta chain was sequenced for a study of technical replicates of blood from four donors. This clone was seen once. Sequencing was performed with immunoSEQ multiplex PCR; in TCRdb, only in-frame clones are kept and a portion is missing. Of about 59,000 clones listed, over 85% are singletons. The germline V gene has CDR1 SQVTM and CDR2 ANQGSEA. The V and J ends lost 2 bases and 4 bases respectively, with 6 bases between them. This CDR3 comprises 12 residues. The chain couples TRBV29-1 to TRBJ2-1, with D possibly being TRBD2 (5 bases). Sequenced: PBMCs. This TCR was sampled from a human donor in good health. Some clones in this sample may be carry-over from other donors' samples. CDR3 bases: TGCAGCGTTGAACCGGGGTACAATGAGCAGTTCTTC. Its translation: CSVEPGYNEQFF.